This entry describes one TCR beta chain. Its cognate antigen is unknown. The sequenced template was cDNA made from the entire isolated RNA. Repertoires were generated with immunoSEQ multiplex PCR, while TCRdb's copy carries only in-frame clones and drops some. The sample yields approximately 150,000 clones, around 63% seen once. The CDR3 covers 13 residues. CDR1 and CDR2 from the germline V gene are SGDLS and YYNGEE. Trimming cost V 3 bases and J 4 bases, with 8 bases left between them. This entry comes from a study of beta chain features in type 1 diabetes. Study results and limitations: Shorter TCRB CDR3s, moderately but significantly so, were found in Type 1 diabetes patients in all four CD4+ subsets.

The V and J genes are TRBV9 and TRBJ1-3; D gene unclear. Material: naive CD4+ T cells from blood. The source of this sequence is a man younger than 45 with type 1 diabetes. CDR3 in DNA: TGTGCCAGCAGCGGTGGCTGGGGAAACACCATATATTTT. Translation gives CASSGGWGNTIYF.